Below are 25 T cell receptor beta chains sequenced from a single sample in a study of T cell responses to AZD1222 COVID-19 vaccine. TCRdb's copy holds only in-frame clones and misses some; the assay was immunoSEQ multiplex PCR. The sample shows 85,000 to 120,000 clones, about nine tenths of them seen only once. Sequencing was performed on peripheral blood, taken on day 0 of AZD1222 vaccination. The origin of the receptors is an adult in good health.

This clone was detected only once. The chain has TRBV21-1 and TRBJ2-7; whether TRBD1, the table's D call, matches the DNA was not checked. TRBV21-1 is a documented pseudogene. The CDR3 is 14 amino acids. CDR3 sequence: CASSTPGQPVEQYF. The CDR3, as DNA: TGTGCCAGCAGCACTCCGGGACAGCCTGTGGAGCAGTACTTC.

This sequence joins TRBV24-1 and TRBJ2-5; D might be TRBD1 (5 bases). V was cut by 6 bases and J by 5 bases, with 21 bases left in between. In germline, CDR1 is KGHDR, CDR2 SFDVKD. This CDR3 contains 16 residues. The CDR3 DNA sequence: TGTGCCACCAGTCCCACAGGACCCTCTTCACGGGAGACCCAGTACTTC. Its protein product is CATSPTGPSSRETQYF.

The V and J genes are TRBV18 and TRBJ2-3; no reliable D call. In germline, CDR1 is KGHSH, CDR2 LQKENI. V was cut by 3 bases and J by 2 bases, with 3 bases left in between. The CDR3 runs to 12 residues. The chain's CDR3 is CASSPYTDTQYF. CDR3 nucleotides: TGTGCCAGCTCACCCTACACAGATACGCAGTATTTT.

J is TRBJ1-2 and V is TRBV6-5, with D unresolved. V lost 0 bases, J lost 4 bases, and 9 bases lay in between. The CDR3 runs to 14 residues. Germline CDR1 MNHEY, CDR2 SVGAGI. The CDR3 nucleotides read TGTGCCAGCAGTTACTCGCTAGGGTCCTATGGCTACACCTTC. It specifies CASSYSLGSYGYTF.

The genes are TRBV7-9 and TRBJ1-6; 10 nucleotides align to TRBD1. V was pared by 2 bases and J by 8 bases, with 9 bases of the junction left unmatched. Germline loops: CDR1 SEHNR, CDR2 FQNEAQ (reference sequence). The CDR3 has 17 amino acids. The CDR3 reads CASSLRQGADLDSPLHF. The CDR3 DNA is TGTGCCAGCAGCTTAAGACAGGGGGCAGATCTTGATTCACCCCTCCACTTT. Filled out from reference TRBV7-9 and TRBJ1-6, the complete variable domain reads DTGVSQNPRHKITKRGQNVTFRCDPISEHNRLYWYRQTLGQGPEFLTYFQNEAQLEKSRLLSDRFSAERPKGSFSTLEIQRTEQGDSAMYLCASSLRQGADLDSPLHFGNGTRLTVT.

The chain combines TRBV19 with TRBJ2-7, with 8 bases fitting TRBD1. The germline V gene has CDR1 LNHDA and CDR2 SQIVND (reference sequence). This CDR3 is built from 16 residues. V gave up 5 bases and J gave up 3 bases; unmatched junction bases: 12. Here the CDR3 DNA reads TGTGCCAGTAGTTCGACAGGGGTCGGGTCGTTCTACGAGCAGTACTTC. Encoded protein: CASSSTGVGSFYEQYF.

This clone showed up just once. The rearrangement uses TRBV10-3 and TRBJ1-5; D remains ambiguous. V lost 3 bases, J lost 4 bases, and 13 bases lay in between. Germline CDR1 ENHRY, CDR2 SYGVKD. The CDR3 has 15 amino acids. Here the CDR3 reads CAISESTEGNQPQHF. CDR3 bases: TGTGCCATCAGTGAAAGTACCGAGGGAAATCAGCCCCAGCATTTT.

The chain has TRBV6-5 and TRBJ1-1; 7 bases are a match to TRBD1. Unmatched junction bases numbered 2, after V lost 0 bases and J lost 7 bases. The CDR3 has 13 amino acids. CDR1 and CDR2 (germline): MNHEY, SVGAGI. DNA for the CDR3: TGTGCCAGCAGTTACTCCCGGGACAGTGAAGCTTTCTTT. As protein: CASSYSRDSEAFF.

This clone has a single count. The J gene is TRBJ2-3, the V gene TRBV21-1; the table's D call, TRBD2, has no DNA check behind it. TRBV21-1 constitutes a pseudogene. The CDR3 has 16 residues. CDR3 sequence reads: CASSKGLAEKADTQYF. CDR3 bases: TGTGCCAGCAGCAAAGGACTAGCGGAAAAGGCAGATACGCAGTATTTT.

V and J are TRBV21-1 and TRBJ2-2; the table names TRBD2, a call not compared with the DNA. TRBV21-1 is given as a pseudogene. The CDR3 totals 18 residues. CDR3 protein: CASSLGASGRPRPGELFF. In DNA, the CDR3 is TGTGCCAGCAGTCTGGGGGCTAGCGGGAGGCCAAGGCCCGGGGAGCTGTTTTTT.

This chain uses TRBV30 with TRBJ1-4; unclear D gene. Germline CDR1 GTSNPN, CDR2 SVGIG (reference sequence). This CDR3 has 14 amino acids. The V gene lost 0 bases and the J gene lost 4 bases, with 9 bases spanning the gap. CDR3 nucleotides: TGTGCCTGGAGTGTGGGAGGCCATAATGAAAAACTGTTTTTT. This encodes CAWSVGGHNEKLFF. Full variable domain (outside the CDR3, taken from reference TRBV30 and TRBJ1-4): SQTIHQWPATLVQPVGSPLSLECTVEGTSNPNLYWYRQAAGRGLQLLFYSVGIGQISSEVPQNLSASRPQDRQFILSSKKLLLSDSGFYLCAWSVGGHNEKLFFGSGTQLSVL.

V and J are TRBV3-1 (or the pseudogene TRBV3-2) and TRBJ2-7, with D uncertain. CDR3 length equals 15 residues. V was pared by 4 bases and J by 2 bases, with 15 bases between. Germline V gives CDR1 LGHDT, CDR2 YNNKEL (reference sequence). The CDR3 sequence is CASSRRTRSPYEQYF. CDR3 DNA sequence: TGTGCCAGCAGCCGAAGGACCAGGAGCCCCTACGAGCAGTACTTC.

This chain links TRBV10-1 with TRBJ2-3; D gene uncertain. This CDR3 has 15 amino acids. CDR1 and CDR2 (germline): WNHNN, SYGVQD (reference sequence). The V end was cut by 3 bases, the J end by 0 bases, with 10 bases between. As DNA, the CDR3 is TGCGCCAGCAGTGAACGACAATCTAGCACAGATACGCAGTATTTT. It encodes CASSERQSSTDTQYF.

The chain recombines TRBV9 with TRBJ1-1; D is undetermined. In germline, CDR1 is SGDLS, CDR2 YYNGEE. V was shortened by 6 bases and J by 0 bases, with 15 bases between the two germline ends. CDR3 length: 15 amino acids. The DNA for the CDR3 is TGTGCCAGCAATGGCGGGGTTCCTATGAACACTGAAGCTTTCTTT. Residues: CASNGGVPMNTEAFF.

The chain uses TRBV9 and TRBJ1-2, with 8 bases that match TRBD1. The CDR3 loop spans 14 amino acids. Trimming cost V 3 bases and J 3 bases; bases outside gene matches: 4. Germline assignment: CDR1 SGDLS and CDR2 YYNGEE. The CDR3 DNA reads TGTGCCAGCAGCGCGTCGACAGGGGACTATGGCTACACCTTC. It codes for CASSASTGDYGYTF.

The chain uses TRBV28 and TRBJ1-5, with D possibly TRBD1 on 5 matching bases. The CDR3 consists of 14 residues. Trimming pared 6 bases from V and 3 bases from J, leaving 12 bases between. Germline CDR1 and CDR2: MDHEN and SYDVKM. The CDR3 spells CASRPGGTNQPQHF. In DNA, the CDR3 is TGTGCCAGCAGGCCCGGGGGGACCAATCAGCCCCAGCATTTT.

The CDR3 protein is CASSVSEEYGYTF. In nucleotides, the CDR3 is TGTGCCAGCTCCGTGAGCGAGGAGTATGGCTACACCTTC. This chain connects TRBV18 to TRBJ1-2; unclear D gene. There are 13 residues in the CDR3. With 6 bases removed from V and 5 bases from J, the gap between germline ends came to 13 bases. Per the germline V gene, CDR1 is KGHSH and CDR2 is LQKENI.

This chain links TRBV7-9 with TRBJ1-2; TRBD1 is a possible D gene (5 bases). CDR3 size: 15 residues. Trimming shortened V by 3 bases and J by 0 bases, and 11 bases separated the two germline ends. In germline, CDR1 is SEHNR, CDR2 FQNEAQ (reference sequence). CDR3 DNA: TGTGCCAGCAGCTTGGCAGGGCGACCTAACTATGGCTACACCTTC. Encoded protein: CASSLAGRPNYGYTF.

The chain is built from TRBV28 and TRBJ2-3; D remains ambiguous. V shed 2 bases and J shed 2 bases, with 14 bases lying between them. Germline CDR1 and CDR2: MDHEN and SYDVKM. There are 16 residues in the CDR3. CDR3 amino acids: CASSLDDKLLTDTQYF. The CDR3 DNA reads TGTGCCAGCAGTTTAGATGACAAATTGCTCACAGATACGCAGTATTTT.

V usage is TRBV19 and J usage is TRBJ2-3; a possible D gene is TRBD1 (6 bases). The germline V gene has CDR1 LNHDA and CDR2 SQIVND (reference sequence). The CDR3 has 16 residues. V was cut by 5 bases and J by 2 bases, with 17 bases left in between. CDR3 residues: CASSPEGTFDTDTQYF. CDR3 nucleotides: TGTGCCAGTAGTCCCGAGGGGACATTCGACACAGATACGCAGTATTTT.

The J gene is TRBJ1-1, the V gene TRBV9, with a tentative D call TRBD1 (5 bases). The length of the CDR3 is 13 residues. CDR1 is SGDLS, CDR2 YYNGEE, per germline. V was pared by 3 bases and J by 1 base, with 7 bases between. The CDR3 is CASSEGPNTEAFF. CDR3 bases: TGTGCCAGCAGCGAGGGGCCGAACACTGAAGCTTTCTTT.

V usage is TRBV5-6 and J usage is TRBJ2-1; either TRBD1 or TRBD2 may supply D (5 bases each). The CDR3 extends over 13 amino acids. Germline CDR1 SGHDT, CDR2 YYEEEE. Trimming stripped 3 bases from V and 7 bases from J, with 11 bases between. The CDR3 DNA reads TGTGCCAGCAGCTCGGGACGAGGTAATGAGCAGTTCTTC. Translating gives CASSSGRGNEQFF.

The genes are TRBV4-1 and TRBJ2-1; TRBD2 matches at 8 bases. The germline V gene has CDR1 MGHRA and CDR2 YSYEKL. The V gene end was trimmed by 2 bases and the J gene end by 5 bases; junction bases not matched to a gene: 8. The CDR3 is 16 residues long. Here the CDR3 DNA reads TGCGCCAGCAGCCAACCGGGACTAGTTCGGAACAATGAGCAGTTCTTC. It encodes CASSQPGLVRNNEQFF.

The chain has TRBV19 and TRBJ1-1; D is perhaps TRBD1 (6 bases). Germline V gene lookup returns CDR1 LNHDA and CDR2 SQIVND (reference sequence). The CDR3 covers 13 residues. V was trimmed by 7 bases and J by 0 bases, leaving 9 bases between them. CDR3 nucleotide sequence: TGTGCCAGTAAAGGACAGATGAACACTGAAGCTTTCTTT. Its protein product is CASKGQMNTEAFF.

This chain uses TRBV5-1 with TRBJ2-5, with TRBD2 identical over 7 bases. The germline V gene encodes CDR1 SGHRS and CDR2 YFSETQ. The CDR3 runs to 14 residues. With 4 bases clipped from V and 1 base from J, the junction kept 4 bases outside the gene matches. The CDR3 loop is CASSPRTSQETQYF. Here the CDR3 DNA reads TGCGCCAGCAGCCCCAGGACTAGCCAAGAGACCCAGTACTTC.